What follows describes a single T cell receptor beta chain. This record belongs to a study of cytomegalovirus exposure and HLA in healthy donors. The protocol was immunoSEQ multiplex PCR, while the TCRdb copy is restricted to in-frame clones and leaves out a portion. The sample lists 100,000 to 150,000 clones; around 88% were seen once. Deletions cut 3 bases from V and 0 bases from J, with 18 bases between. Looked up from germline, CDR1 is SGHNT and CDR2 is YENEEA. The CDR3 has 19 residues. This sequence originates from a man between 18 and 35 years old in good health and CMV-seronegative. This chain connects TRBV11-3 to TRBJ1-6, with no clear D. Sequencing was done on a sample of PBMCs. CDR3 coding DNA: TGTGCCAGCAGCTTGTTCATGCGGTCCGGAAGCTCCTATAATTCACCCCTCCACTTT. This gives the protein CASSLFMRSGSSYNSPLHF.